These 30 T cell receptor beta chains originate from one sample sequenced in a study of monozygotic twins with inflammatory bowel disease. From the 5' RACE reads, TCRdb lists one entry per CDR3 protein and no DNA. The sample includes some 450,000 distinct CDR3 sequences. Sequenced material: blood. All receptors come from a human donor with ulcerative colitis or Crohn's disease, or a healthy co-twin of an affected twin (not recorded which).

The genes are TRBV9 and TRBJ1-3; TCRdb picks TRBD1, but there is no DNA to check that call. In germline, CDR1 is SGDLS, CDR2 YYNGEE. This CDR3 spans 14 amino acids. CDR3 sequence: CASSPRDQGNTIYF.

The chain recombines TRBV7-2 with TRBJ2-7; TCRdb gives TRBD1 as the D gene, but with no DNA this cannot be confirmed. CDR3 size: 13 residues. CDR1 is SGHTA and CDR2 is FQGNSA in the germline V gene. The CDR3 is CASSLIDRGEQYF.

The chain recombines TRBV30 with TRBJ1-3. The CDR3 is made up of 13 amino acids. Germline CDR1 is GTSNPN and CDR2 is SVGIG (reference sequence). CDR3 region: CAWSANSGNTIYF. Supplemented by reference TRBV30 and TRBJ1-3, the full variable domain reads SQTIHQWPATLVQPVGSPLSLECTVEGTSNPNLYWYRQAAGRGLQLLFYSVGIGQISSEVPQNLSASRPQDRQFILSSKKLLLSDSGFYLCAWSANSGNTIYFGEGSWLTVV.

CDR3 protein: CSAKVRDRGISGANVLTF. The rearrangement joins TRBV20-1 to TRBJ2-6; as DNA is missing, the TRBD1 call by TCRdb cannot be tested. The CDR3 spans 18 residues. Germline assignment: CDR1 DFQATT and CDR2 SNEGSKA (reference sequence).

The CDR3 loop is CSARDLAGGDGYTF. The chain has TRBV20-1 and TRBJ1-2; TCRdb's D call, TRBD1, is unchecked because there is no DNA. Germline CDR1 and CDR2: DFQATT and SNEGSKA (reference sequence). The length of the CDR3 is 14 residues.

CDR3: CSAAGLAGTGELFF. The chain links TRBV29-1 to TRBJ2-2; TCRdb returns TRBD2, unconfirmable since there is no DNA. This CDR3 comprises 14 residues. Per the germline V gene, CDR1 is SQVTM and CDR2 is ANQGSEA.

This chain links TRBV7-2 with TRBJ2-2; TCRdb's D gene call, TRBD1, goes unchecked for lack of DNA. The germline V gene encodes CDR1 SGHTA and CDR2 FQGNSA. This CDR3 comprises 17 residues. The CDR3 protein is CASSPPGGDPNTGELFF.

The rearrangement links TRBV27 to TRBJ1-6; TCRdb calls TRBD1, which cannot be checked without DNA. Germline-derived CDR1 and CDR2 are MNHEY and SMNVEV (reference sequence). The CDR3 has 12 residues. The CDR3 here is CASSFTGTTLHF.

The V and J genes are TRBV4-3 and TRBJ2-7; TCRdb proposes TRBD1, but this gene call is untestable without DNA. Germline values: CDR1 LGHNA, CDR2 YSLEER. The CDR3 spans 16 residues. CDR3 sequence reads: CASSQELGTGTYEQYF.

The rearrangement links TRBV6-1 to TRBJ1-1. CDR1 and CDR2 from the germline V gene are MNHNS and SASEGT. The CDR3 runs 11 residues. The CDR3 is CASSEDTEAFF.

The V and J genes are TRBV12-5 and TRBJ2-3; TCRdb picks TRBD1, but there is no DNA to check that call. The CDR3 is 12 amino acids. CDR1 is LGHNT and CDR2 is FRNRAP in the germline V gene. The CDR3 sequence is CASGLTGDTQYF.

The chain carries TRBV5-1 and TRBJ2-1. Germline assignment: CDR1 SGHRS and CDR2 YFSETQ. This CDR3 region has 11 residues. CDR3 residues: CASSLSVEQFF.

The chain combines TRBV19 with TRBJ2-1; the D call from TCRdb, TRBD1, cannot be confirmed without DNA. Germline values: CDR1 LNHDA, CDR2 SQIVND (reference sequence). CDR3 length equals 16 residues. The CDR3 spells CASSLIGGGGLNEQFF.

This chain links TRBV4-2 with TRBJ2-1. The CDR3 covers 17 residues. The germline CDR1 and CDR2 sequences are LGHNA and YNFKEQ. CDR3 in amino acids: CASSQVGTTSSYNEQFF.

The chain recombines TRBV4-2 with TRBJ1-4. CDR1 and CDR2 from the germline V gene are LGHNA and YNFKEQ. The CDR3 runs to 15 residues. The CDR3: CASSLSTSTNEKLFF.

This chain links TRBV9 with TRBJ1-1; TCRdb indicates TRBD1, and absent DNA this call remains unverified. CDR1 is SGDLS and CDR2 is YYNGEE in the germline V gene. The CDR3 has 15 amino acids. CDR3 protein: CASSGTGGHYTEALF.

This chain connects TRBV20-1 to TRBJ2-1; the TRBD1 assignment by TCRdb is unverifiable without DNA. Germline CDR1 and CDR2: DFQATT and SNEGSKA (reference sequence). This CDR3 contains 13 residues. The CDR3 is CSASGSLYNEQFF.

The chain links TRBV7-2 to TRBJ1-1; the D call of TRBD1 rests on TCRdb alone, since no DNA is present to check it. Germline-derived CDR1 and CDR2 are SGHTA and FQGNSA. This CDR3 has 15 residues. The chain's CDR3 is CASSLRRTDNTEAFF.

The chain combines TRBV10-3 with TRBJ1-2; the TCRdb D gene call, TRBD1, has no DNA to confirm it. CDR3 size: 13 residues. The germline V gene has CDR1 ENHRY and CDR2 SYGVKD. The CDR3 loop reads CAISLQGDYGYTF.

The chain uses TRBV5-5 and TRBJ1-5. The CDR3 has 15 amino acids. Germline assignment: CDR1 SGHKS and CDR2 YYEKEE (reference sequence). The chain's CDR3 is CASSLETLVNQPQHF.

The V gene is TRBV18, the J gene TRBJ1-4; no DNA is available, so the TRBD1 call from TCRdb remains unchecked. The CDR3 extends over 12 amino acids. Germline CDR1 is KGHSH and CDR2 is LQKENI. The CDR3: CASSSDRDKLFF.

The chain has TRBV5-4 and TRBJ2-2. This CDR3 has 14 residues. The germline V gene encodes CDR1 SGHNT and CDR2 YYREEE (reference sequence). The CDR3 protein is CASSLVGDAGELFF.

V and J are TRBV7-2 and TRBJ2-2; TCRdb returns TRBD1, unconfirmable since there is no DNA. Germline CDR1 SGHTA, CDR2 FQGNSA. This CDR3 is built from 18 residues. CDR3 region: CASSLASTGGINTGELFF. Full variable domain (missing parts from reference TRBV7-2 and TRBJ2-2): GAGVSQSPSNKVTEKGKDVELRCDPISGHTALYWYRQSLGQGLEFLIYFQGNSAPDKSGLPSDRFSAERTGGSVSTLTIQRTQQEDSAVYLCASSLASTGGINTGELFFGEGSRLTVL.

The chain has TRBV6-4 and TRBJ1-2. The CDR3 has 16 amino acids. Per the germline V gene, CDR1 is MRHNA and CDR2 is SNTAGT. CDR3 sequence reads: CATAKKQGPGWSGYTF.

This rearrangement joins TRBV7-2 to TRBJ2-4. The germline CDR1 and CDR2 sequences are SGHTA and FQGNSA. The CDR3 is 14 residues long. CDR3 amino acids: CASSSPVAKNIQYF.

The CDR3 region is CASSPGGSRETQYF. The chain recombines TRBV7-2 with TRBJ2-5; the TCRdb call, TRBD2, lacks DNA for checking. Germline lookup yields CDR1 SGHTA and CDR2 FQGNSA. The length of the CDR3 is 14 residues.

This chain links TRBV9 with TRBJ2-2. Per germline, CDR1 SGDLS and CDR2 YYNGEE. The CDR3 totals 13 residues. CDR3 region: CASNGANTGELFF.

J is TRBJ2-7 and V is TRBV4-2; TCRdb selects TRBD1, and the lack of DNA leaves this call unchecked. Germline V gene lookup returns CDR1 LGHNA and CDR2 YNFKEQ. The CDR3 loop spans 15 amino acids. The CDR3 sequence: CASSQRTEPPYEQYF.

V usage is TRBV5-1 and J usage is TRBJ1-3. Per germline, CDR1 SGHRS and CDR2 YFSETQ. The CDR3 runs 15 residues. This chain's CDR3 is CASSSATDSGNTIYF. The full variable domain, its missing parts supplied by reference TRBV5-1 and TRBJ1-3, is KAGVTQTPRYLIKTRGQQVTLSCSPISGHRSVSWYQQTPGQGLQFLFEYFSETQRNKGNFPGRFSGRQFSNSRSEMNVSTLELGDSALYLCASSSATDSGNTIYFGEGSWLTVV.

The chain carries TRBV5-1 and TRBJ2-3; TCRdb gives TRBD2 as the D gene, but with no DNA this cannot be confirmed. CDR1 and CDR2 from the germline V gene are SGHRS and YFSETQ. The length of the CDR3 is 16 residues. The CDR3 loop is CASSFILAGSTDTQYF.